These 28 T cell receptor beta chains share one sample of origin, sequenced in a study of beta chain features in type 1 diabetes. Study outcomes and limitations: There was a moderate but significant shortening of TCRB CDR3s in all four CD4+ subsets of Type 1 diabetes patients.

For these TCRs, the target antigens are not known. Expressed TCRB transcripts were sequenced because the isolated RNA had all been reverse transcribed beforehand. The table came from immunoSEQ multiplex PCR; TCRdb's copy has only in-frame clones and leaves some out. Here the sample spans more than 300,000 clones, 7% to 10% being singletons. Sequencing used central memory CD4+ T cells from blood. Every receptor here comes from a man aged 25-45 years with type 1 diabetes.

This clone was recorded a few times. The chain couples TRBV10-3 to TRBJ1-2; possibly TRBD1 for D (6 bases). This CDR3 is 13 amino acids long. Trimming removed 6 bases at V and 8 bases at J, with 16 bases between. The germline gives CDR1 ENHRY, CDR2 SYGVKD. Written as DNA, the CDR3 is TGTGCCATCAGCTCGGACAGATGGGACGGCTACACCTTC. As protein: CAISSDRWDGYTF.

This clone was observed a handful of times. The chain employs TRBV5-1 and TRBJ2-1, with D possibly TRBD1 on 6 matching bases. Germline loops: CDR1 SGHRS, CDR2 YFSETQ. Trimming took 3 bases from V and 8 from J, leaving 15 bases between them. The CDR3 runs to 14 residues. The CDR3 DNA sequence: TGCGCCAGCAGCTCTGGGACATCTATCGATGAGCAGTTCTTC. Translation: CASSSGTSIDEQFF.

This clone was seen a few times. One end of the junction varies from germline; a read error may be responsible. J is TRBJ2-1 and V is TRBV5-1, with TRBD2 matching over 11 bases. The CDR3 spans 15 residues. Germline CDR1 and CDR2: SGHRS and YFSETQ. As DNA, the CDR3 is TGTGCCAGCAGCCTTCTAGCGGGGGGCTGGAATGAGCAGTTCTTC. Translation gives CASSLLAGGWNEQFF.

This clone was observed a few times. V usage is TRBV5-1 and J usage is TRBJ2-1; 8 nucleotides line up with TRBD2. The length of the CDR3 is 15 residues. V was pared by 5 bases and J by 5 bases, with 9 bases of the junction left unmatched. Germline CDR1 is SGHRS and CDR2 is YFSETQ. The CDR3 sequence: CASSLSGGPHNEQFF. The CDR3 DNA follows: TGCGCCAGCAGTCTCAGCGGGGGACCCCACAATGAGCAGTTCTTC. The whole variable domain, remainder taken from reference TRBV5-1 and TRBJ2-1, is KAGVTQTPRYLIKTRGQQVTLSCSPISGHRSVSWYQQTPGQGLQFLFEYFSETQRNKGNFPGRFSGRQFSNSRSEMNVSTLELGDSALYLCASSLSGGPHNEQFFGPGTRLTVL.

This clone was seen a handful of times. The chain combines TRBV19 with TRBJ2-3; weak D call: TRBD2 (6 bases). CDR1 LNHDA and CDR2 SQIVND come from the germline V gene (reference sequence). Trimming took 5 bases from V and 6 from J, leaving 6 bases between them. The CDR3 length is 11 residues. CDR3 sequence (DNA): TGTGCCAGTAGTGGAGGGGATACGCAGTATTTT. Its protein is CASSGGDTQYF.

V is TRBV4-3 and J is TRBJ2-3; D possibly corresponds to TRBD2 (6 bases). The V end was cut by 0 bases, the J end by 5 bases, with 27 bases between. The CDR3 is 20 residues long. The germline V gene has CDR1 LGHNA and CDR2 YSLEER. The DNA for the CDR3 is TGCGCCAGCAGCCAAGAAATTCCCCGCCGCCTAGCGACGCCCTTAGATACGCAGTATTTT. Protein product: CASSQEIPRRLATPLDTQYF.

This chain joins TRBV7-2 and TRBJ1-2, with 8 positions matching TRBD1. The CDR3 runs 13 residues. V was clipped by 5 bases and J by 8 bases; unmatched bases: 7. Germline V lookup: CDR1 SGHTA, CDR2 FQGNSA. The CDR3 coding sequence is TGTGCCAGCAGCCCGGGGACAGGCCGGGGCTACACCTTC. It is translated as CASSPGTGRGYTF.

A few counts support this clone. This chain connects TRBV7-9 to TRBJ1-2; no clear D gene. Germline assignment: CDR1 SEHNR and CDR2 FQNEAQ (reference sequence). The CDR3 has 14 residues. Between the trimmed V and J ends, which lost 5 bases and 3 bases, there was a span of 13 bases. The CDR3 DNA reads TGTGCCAGCAGCCCACGAGAGGTGGACTATGGCTACACCTTC. Its protein product is CASSPREVDYGYTF. Based on the CDR3 plus reference TRBV7-9 and TRBJ1-2, the full variable domain is DTGVSQNPRHKITKRGQNVTFRCDPISEHNRLYWYRQTLGQGPEFLTYFQNEAQLEKSRLLSDRFSAERPKGSFSTLEIQRTEQGDSAMYLCASSPREVDYGYTFGSGTRLTVV.

This clone turned up a few times. DNA of the CDR3: TGTGCCTGGAGTGAGCGGAATGGCTACACCTTC. Its protein is CAWSERNGYTF. V and J are TRBV30 and TRBJ1-2; D ambiguous. The CDR3 is made up of 11 amino acids. V was cut by 1 base and J by 6 bases, with 6 bases left in between. Germline V gene data show CDR1 as GTSNPN and CDR2 as SVGIG (reference sequence).

J is TRBJ2-7 and V is TRBV5-6; no definite D call. The CDR3 totals 16 residues. Trimming cost V 5 bases and J 0 bases, with 18 bases left between them. Germline CDR1 is SGHDT and CDR2 is YYEEEE. Here the CDR3 reads CASRRNKGFRSYEQYF. CDR3 DNA sequence: TGTGCCAGCAGGAGGAACAAAGGGTTTCGCTCCTACGAGCAGTACTTC.

In this sample, this clone turned up a few times. The chain combines TRBV5-8 with TRBJ2-5, with D possibly TRBD2 on 5 matching bases. CDR1 SGHTS and CDR2 YDEGEE come from the germline V gene. Trimming took 1 base from V and 2 from J, leaving 24 bases between them. This CDR3 is built from 19 residues. CDR3 in amino acids: CASSLLYSNGEYDQETQYF. CDR3 bases: TGTGCCAGCAGCTTGCTCTACTCCAACGGGGAGTATGATCAAGAGACCCAGTACTTC.

On this clone itself: This specimen includes other DNA sequences encoding the same CDR3. The chain couples TRBV5-1 to TRBJ1-2; 9 nucleotides agree with TRBD1. Germline values: CDR1 SGHRS, CDR2 YFSETQ. CDR3 size: 16 residues. The ends lost 2 bases at V and 6 bases at J; junction bases unmatched: 11. The DNA for the CDR3 is TGCGCCAGCAGCTTCGAAGGGGGCGGACAGGGGCATGGCTACACCTTC. It translates to CASSFEGGGQGHGYTF.

Many counts were recorded for this clone. V usage is TRBV19 and J usage is TRBJ2-7; TRBD1 is a possible D gene (5 bases). Germline V gives CDR1 LNHDA, CDR2 SQIVND (reference sequence). Trimming removed 5 bases at V and 0 bases at J, with 14 bases between. CDR3 length: 15 residues. The DNA of the CDR3 is TGTGCCAGTAGTGAGGACACCTTGGGCTCCTACGAGCAGTACTTC. As protein: CASSEDTLGSYEQYF.

This clone was counted between two and nine times. This rearrangement joins TRBV19 to TRBJ2-4; 7 bases are a match to TRBD1. Trimming removed 2 bases from V and 7 bases from J; junction bases left unmatched: 8. The CDR3 extends over 15 amino acids. Germline CDR1 reads LNHDA; CDR2 reads SQIVND (reference sequence). In nucleotides, the CDR3 is TGTGCCAGTAGTATACGGTCAGGGGGAGAGAACATTCAGTACTTC. Its protein is CASSIRSGGENIQYF.

This clone came up a few times. The chain combines TRBV4-3 with TRBJ1-2; D is undetermined. CDR1 and CDR2 from the germline V gene are LGHNA and YSLEER. The CDR3 consists of 12 residues. Trimming left V 1 base short and J 4 bases short, with 4 bases between. The DNA for the CDR3 is TGCGCCAGCAGCCAAGGGATCTATGGCTACACCTTC. This encodes CASSQGIYGYTF.

This clone showed up just a few times. For the CDR3, the DNA is TGCAGCGTTGAAAGGGCTGAAGCTTTCTTT. Translating gives CSVERAEAFF. The genes are TRBV29-1 and TRBJ1-1; no clear D. CDR1 SQVTM and CDR2 ANQGSEA come from the germline V gene. V was trimmed by 2 bases and J by 6 bases, leaving 4 bases between them. This CDR3 has 10 amino acids.

The CDR3, as DNA: TGTGCCAGCAGCTCCTCCCGAGGCCAAGAGACCCAGTACTTC. Amino acid sequence: CASSSSRGQETQYF. The chain carries TRBV5-4 and TRBJ2-5; D gene ambiguous. The CDR3 totals 14 residues. Germline CDR1 SGHNT, CDR2 YYREEE (reference sequence). The germline V and J ends were trimmed by 3 bases and 1 base, with 10 bases remaining between them.

The J gene is TRBJ1-3, the V gene TRBV2; D gene uncertain. The germline gives CDR1 SNHLY, CDR2 FYNNEI. CDR3 length: 14 residues. V was pared by 6 bases and J by 4 bases, with 13 bases between. The CDR3 DNA reads TGTGCCAGCAGGGCAGGCCAGATAGGAAACACCATATATTTT. Protein product: CASRAGQIGNTIYF. Variable domain in full (rest from reference TRBV2 and TRBJ1-3): EPEVTQTPSHQVTQMGQEVILRCVPISNHLYFYWYRQILGQKVEFLVSFYNNEISEKSEIFDDQFSVERPDGSNFTLKIRSTKLEDSAMYFCASRAGQIGNTIYFGEGSWLTVV.

The sample holds a few counts of this clone. V gene TRBV19 combines with J gene TRBJ2-1, with TRBD2 identical over 7 bases. The CDR3 has 12 amino acids. Per the germline V gene, CDR1 is LNHDA and CDR2 is SQIVND (reference sequence). Losses at the gene ends were 5 bases for V and 8 bases for J; bases not matched to a gene: 3. CDR3 protein: CASSSSGDEQFF. The CDR3 region has the DNA TGTGCCAGTAGTTCCAGCGGGGATGAGCAGTTCTTC.

This clone was recorded many times. V usage is TRBV10-3 and J usage is TRBJ2-3; possible D gene TRBD1, 5 bases. This CDR3 contains 14 residues. Germline V CDR1 and CDR2: ENHRY, SYGVKD. Trimming stripped 2 bases from V and 1 base from J, with 7 bases between. CDR3 sequence (DNA): TGTGCCATCAGTGAGGAGACAGGCACAGATACGCAGTATTTT. It translates to CAISEETGTDTQYF.

The chain recombines TRBV12-2 with TRBJ2-1; the D call TRBD2 from the table was never checked on the DNA. TRBV12-2 is a recognized pseudogene. The CDR3 covers 16 residues. This CDR3 reads CASRLRLAGGHNEQFF. The CDR3 coding sequence is TGTGCAAGTCGCTTAAGACTAGCGGGGGGTCACAATGAGCAGTTCTTC.

The count of this clone is one. The genes are TRBV14 and TRBJ1-2; D is uncertain. The V gene's germline CDR1 is SGHDN and CDR2 FVKESK. The CDR3 spans 15 residues. Trimming took 0 bases from V and 4 from J, leaving 12 bases between them. CDR3 protein: CASSQDLGRTYGYTF. CDR3 bases: TGTGCCAGCAGCCAAGATCTCGGCAGAACCTATGGCTACACCTTC.

By sample share, this clone is medium-sized. V usage is TRBV2 and J usage is TRBJ2-1; D uncertain. From germline, CDR1 is SNHLY and CDR2 FYNNEI. CDR3 length equals 11 residues. The V end was cut by 6 bases, the J end by 7 bases, with 7 bases between. The CDR3 sequence: CASSPANEQFF. CDR3 coding DNA: TGTGCCAGCAGCCCCGCGAATGAGCAGTTCTTC.

The gene calls are TRBV29-1 and TRBJ2-2, with D hard to call. CDR1 and CDR2 (germline): SQVTM, ANQGSEA. The V gene lost 3 bases and the J gene lost 7 bases, with 12 bases spanning the gap. This CDR3 has 13 amino acids. The CDR3 loop is CSVDVSRDGELFF. CDR3 nucleotides: TGCAGCGTTGATGTTAGTAGGGACGGGGAGCTGTTTTTT.

J is TRBJ1-2 and V is TRBV29-1; D is ambiguous. CDR3 length: 15 amino acids. Germline V gene data show CDR1 as SQVTM and CDR2 as ANQGSEA. The V end lost 0 bases, the J end lost 6 bases, and 17 bases lay between the germline ends. The CDR3 loop is CSVEDRAFGRDGYTF. CDR3 coding DNA: TGCAGCGTTGAAGATAGGGCCTTCGGAAGGGATGGCTACACCTTC.

This clone was counted only a few times. The chain uses TRBV5-1 and TRBJ2-2; D may be TRBD1 (6 bases). Trimming left V 0 bases short and J 5 bases short, with 14 bases between. CDR1 SGHRS and CDR2 YFSETQ come from the germline V gene. This CDR3 spans 16 amino acids. Here the CDR3 reads CASSLAGGSLTGELFF. The CDR3 DNA follows: TGCGCCAGCAGCTTGGCTGGGGGCAGTTTGACCGGGGAGCTGTTTTTT.

The gene calls are TRBV7-2 and TRBJ2-1; 11 bases map to TRBD1. Germline V lookup: CDR1 SGHTA, CDR2 FQGNSA. V lost 4 bases, J lost 1 base, and 6 bases stayed unmatched. CDR3 length: 17 amino acids. CDR3 region: CASSWAGTGGSYNEQFF. CDR3 coding DNA: TGTGCCAGCAGCTGGGCCGGGACAGGGGGGTCCTACAATGAGCAGTTCTTC.

This clone has a handful of counts. V and J are TRBV5-1 and TRBJ2-7; 10 nucleotides match TRBD1. The junction had 6 bases not matched to a gene; V was cut back by 2 bases and J by 4 bases. Germline CDR1 SGHRS, CDR2 YFSETQ. The CDR3 covers 15 residues. CDR3 protein: CASSLSGTGVYEQYF. In nucleotides, the CDR3 is TGCGCCAGCAGCTTATCCGGGACAGGGGTATACGAGCAGTACTTC.